This entry lists 21 T cell receptor beta chains sequenced from one sample in a study of cytomegalovirus exposure and HLA in healthy donors. The PCR made use of 60 Vbeta and 13 Jbeta primers. Repertoires were generated with immunoSEQ multiplex PCR, while TCRdb's copy carries only in-frame clones and drops some. The sample lists roughly 140,000 clones, around 78% seen once, with about 2.9% in the top ten. The source material was PBMCs. The receptors shown here come from a man aged 40-49 years in good health and CMV-seropositive.

The gene calls are TRBV19 and TRBJ2-1; D is possibly TRBD2 (6 bases). Trimming took 3 bases from V and 1 from J, leaving 10 bases between them. The V gene's germline CDR1 is LNHDA and CDR2 SQIVND (reference sequence). The CDR3 has 15 residues. The CDR3 sequence: CASSIFAGSYNEQFF. DNA of the CDR3: TGTGCCAGTAGTATTTTTGCGGGATCCTACAATGAGCAGTTCTTC.

This clone was picked up one time. V and J are TRBV19 and TRBJ2-2; no firm D call. The CDR3 has 13 residues. Germline assignment: CDR1 LNHDA and CDR2 SQIVND (reference sequence). The V gene lost 8 bases and the J gene lost 1 base, with 8 bases spanning the gap. CDR3 nucleotides: TGTGCCAGTGACAAAGGGAACACCGGGGAGCTGTTTTTT. Residues: CASDKGNTGELFF.

CDR3 DNA sequence: TGTGCCAGCAGTTACTCCGGGACTACCACATACAATGAGCAGTTCTTC. Amino acids: CASSYSGTTTYNEQFF. V is TRBV27 and J is TRBJ2-1, with 7 positions matching TRBD2. V trimming: 4 bases; J trimming: 4 bases; junction bases outside the gene matches: 10. Germline CDR1 MNHEY, CDR2 SMNVEV (reference sequence). The CDR3 consists of 16 residues.

This clone was seen only a few times. V is TRBV2 and J is TRBJ1-5; D is possibly TRBD1 (6 bases). V was pared by 7 bases and J by 3 bases, with 16 bases between. Germline V gene data show CDR1 as SNHLY and CDR2 as FYNNEI. There are 15 residues in the CDR3. The DNA of the CDR3 is TGTGCCAGCAAAGGGGGGGACGGTTTCAATCAGCCCCAGCATTTT. As protein: CASKGGDGFNQPQHF.

The gene calls are TRBV27 and TRBJ1-1; D is unresolved. V dropped 3 bases and J dropped 8 bases, with 13 bases sitting between them. Germline V gene lookup returns CDR1 MNHEY and CDR2 SMNVEV (reference sequence). The CDR3 runs to 13 residues. DNA of the CDR3: TGTGCCAGCAGTTTCTCAGGTCGCAGGGAAGCTTTCTTT. Encoded protein: CASSFSGRREAFF.

This sequence joins TRBV27 and TRBJ2-7; TRBD2 agrees at 11 bases. Germline V CDR1 and CDR2: MNHEY, SMNVEV (reference sequence). The CDR3 is 14 amino acids. With V trimmed by 2 bases and J by 5 bases, 2 bases remained unmatched. The CDR3 DNA is TGTGCCAGCAGTTTAGAACTAGCGGGAGACGAGCAGTACTTC. Protein product: CASSLELAGDEQYF.

V gene TRBV2 combines with J gene TRBJ2-1; 8 bases align to TRBD2. CDR3 size: 14 residues. The junction had 7 bases not matched to a gene; V was cut back by 4 bases and J by 8 bases. In germline, CDR1 is SNHLY, CDR2 FYNNEI. The DNA of the CDR3 is TGTGCCAGCAGTGTCCAGCGGGAGTTGTATGAGCAGTTCTTC. Translation gives CASSVQRELYEQFF.

The chain couples TRBV28 to TRBJ1-2; possibly TRBD1 for D (5 bases). Germline assignment: CDR1 MDHEN and CDR2 SYDVKM. Trimming pared 5 bases from V and 4 bases from J, leaving 14 bases between. The CDR3 runs 14 residues. CDR3 nucleotide sequence: TGTGCCAGCAGTAGTACAGGTTTTCCCTATGGCTACACCTTC. It codes for CASSSTGFPYGYTF.

The chain links TRBV20-1 to TRBJ2-1; 8 nucleotides line up with TRBD2. The CDR3 has 11 amino acids. The germline CDR1 and CDR2 sequences are DFQATT and SNEGSKA (reference sequence). The V gene end was trimmed by 1 base and the J gene end by 10 bases; junction bases not matched to a gene: 0. This CDR3 is CSARVAGEQFF. The CDR3 DNA follows: TGCAGTGCTAGAGTAGCGGGGGAGCAGTTCTTC.

The chain has TRBV6-5 and TRBJ2-7, with 7 nucleotides matching TRBD2. CDR3 size: 15 residues. The germline V gene encodes CDR1 MNHEY and CDR2 SVGAGI. V lost 5 bases, J lost 4 bases, and 11 bases stayed unmatched. CDR3 DNA sequence: TGTGCCAGCAGTGTCGTTGGGGGGGGTCGTTACGAGCAGTACTTC. This translates into CASSVVGGGRYEQYF.

The V and J genes are TRBV9 and TRBJ2-3; 10 nucleotides line up with TRBD2. Germline V CDR1 and CDR2: SGDLS, YYNGEE. J lost 2 bases, V lost 1 base, and 1 base had no gene match. The CDR3 consists of 15 residues. The CDR3: CASSVTSGITDTQYF. CDR3 nucleotide sequence: TGTGCCAGCAGCGTAACTAGCGGGATCACAGATACGCAGTATTTT.

This clone was seen a few times. The chain couples TRBV28 to TRBJ1-1; 8 positions agree with TRBD1. The germline CDR1 and CDR2 sequences are MDHEN and SYDVKM. V was pared by 6 bases and J by 5 bases, with 11 bases of the junction left unmatched. The CDR3 covers 15 residues. The CDR3 protein is CASSPQQGAVTEAFF. Here the CDR3 DNA reads TGTGCCAGCAGCCCCCAGCAGGGGGCCGTAACTGAAGCTTTCTTT.

On this clone: Additional DNA sequences in this sample encode the identical CDR3. This rearrangement joins TRBV18 to TRBJ2-5; perhaps TRBD1 as D (5 bases). The CDR3 length is 13 residues. CDR1 and CDR2 (germline): KGHSH, LQKENI. The V gene lost 3 bases and the J gene lost 3 bases, with 8 bases spanning the gap. CDR3 region: CASSPGQEETQYF. In DNA form, the CDR3 reads TGTGCCAGCTCACCGGGGCAGGAAGAGACCCAGTACTTC.

The gene calls are TRBV9 and TRBJ1-6; the D gene is possibly TRBD1 (6 bases). Trimming shortened V by 0 bases and J by 9 bases, and 13 bases separated the two germline ends. Germline V lookup: CDR1 SGDLS, CDR2 YYNGEE. This CDR3 comprises 15 residues. In DNA, the CDR3 is TGTGCCAGCAGCGTAGTGGACACAGGGACTTCACCCCTCCACTTT. It encodes CASSVVDTGTSPLHF. Variable domain in full (rest from reference TRBV9 and TRBJ1-6): DSGVTQTPKHLITATGQRVTLRCSPRSGDLSVYWYQQSLDQGLQFLIQYYNGEERAKGNILERFSAQQFPDLHSELNLSSLELGDSALYFCASSVVDTGTSPLHFGNGTRLTVT.

The chain combines TRBV4-3 with TRBJ1-5; D unresolved. Germline V gene data show CDR1 as LGHNA and CDR2 as YSLEER. V was cut by 4 bases and J by 6 bases, with 10 bases left in between. The length of the CDR3 is 13 residues. The CDR3 bases are TGCGCCAGCAGCCCAGCGGTTACTCAGCCCCAGCATTTT. This translates into CASSPAVTQPQHF.

The V gene is TRBV5-6, the J gene TRBJ2-7; no definite D call. This CDR3 region has 13 residues. Trimming shortened V by 1 base and J by 7 bases, and 12 bases separated the two germline ends. Per germline, CDR1 SGHDT and CDR2 YYEEEE. CDR3 sequence reads: CASSLSSWPEQYF. The CDR3, as DNA: TGTGCCAGCAGCTTGTCCTCGTGGCCAGAGCAGTACTTC.

This rearrangement joins TRBV9 to TRBJ2-1; 8 positions match TRBD2. CDR3 size: 16 residues. J was trimmed by 5 bases and V by 0 bases; bases with no gene match: 7. Germline V gene lookup returns CDR1 SGDLS and CDR2 YYNGEE. CDR3 in DNA: TGTGCCAGCAGCGTAGTATCAGGACTAGCAAACAATGAGCAGTTCTTC. As protein: CASSVVSGLANNEQFF.

This clone was detected once. The J gene is TRBJ1-3, the V gene TRBV6-6, with 7 positions matching TRBD1. This CDR3 comprises 16 residues. Germline CDR1 is MNHNY and CDR2 is SVGAGI (reference sequence). V lost 5 bases and J lost 0; bases outside the gene matches: 7. Here the CDR3 reads CASSNRDRSSGNTIYF. In DNA form, the CDR3 reads TGTGCCAGCAGTAACCGGGACAGAAGCTCTGGAAACACCATATATTTT.

The chain joins TRBV27 to TRBJ1-4; the D gene is possibly TRBD1 (6 bases). Trimming shortened V by 8 bases and J by 7 bases, and 14 bases separated the two germline ends. The CDR3 totals 13 residues. In germline, CDR1 is MNHEY, CDR2 SMNVEV (reference sequence). Here the CDR3 reads CASREGGREKLFF. DNA of the CDR3: TGTGCCAGCCGGGAGGGGGGGCGTGAAAAACTGTTTTTT.

The V call is TRBV4-1, the J call TRBJ1-1; 7 bases map to TRBD1. Trimming cost V 4 bases and J 3 bases; bases outside gene matches: 8. The CDR3 sequence is 15 residues long. Per germline, CDR1 MGHRA and CDR2 YSYEKL. CDR3 amino acids: CASSPRTGPDTEAFF. As DNA, the CDR3 is TGCGCCAGCAGCCCTCGGACAGGCCCTGACACTGAAGCTTTCTTT.

The V and J genes are TRBV5-6 and TRBJ2-5; D perhaps matches TRBD1 (6 bases). Germline assignment: CDR1 SGHDT and CDR2 YYEEEE. This CDR3 region has 13 residues. Trimming removed 4 bases from V and 5 bases from J, with 12 bases in between. CDR3 DNA: TGTGCCAGCAGCGAACAGGGTGTCGAGACCCAGTACTTC. This codes for CASSEQGVETQYF.